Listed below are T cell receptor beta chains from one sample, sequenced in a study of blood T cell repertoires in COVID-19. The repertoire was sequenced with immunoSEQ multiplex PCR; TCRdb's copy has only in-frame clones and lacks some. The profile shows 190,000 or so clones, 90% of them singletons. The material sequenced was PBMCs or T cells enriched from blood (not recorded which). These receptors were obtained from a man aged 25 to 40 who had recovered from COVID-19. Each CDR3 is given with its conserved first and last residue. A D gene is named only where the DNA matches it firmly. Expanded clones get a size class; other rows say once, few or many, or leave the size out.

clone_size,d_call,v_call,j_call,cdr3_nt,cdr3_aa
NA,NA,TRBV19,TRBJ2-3,TGTGCCAGTAGTATATGGGGCCCCACAGATACGCAGTATTTT,CASSIWGPTDTQYF
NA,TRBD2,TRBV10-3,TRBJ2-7,TGTGCCATCAGTGGGCAAGCGGGGGGATCCGACGAGCAGTACTTC,CAISGQAGGSDEQYF
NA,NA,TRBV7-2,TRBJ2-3,TGTGCCAGCAGCCTCCGGACCGTCAGGGGCACAGATACGCAGTATTTT,CASSLRTVRGTDTQYF
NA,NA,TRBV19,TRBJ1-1,TGTGCCAGTAGTATCGGGGGTCGTCGGACTGAAGCTTTCTTT,CASSIGGRRTEAFF
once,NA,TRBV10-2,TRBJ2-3,TGCGCCAGCAGTGAATACGCGGGTGACACAGATACGCAGTATTTT,CASSEYAGDTDTQYF
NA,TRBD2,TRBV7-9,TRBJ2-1,TGTGCCAGCAGAGAAGCGGGGATTTCTTACAATGAGCAGTTCTTC,CASREAGISYNEQFF
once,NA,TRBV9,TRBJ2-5,TGTGCCAGCAGCGTAGGTGCAGGTAAAGAGACCCAGTACTTC,CASSVGAGKETQYF
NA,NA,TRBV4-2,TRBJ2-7,TGTGCCAGCAGCCAAGGCGGGCCACCCCTCTACGAGCAGTACTTC,CASSQGGPPLYEQYF
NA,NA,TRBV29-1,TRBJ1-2,TGCAGCGCGACAGGCCTCTCTAACTATGGCTACACCTTC,CSATGLSNYGYTF
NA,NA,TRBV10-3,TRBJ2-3,TGTGCCATCAGTGATATTGTCAGTAGCGGAAGGAGCACAGATACGCAGTATTTT,CAISDIVSSGRSTDTQYF
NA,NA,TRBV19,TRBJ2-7,TGTGCCAGTAGTACAAAAGGGACATTTGTCTACGAGCAGTACTTC,CASSTKGTFVYEQYF
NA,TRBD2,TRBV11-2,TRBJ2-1,TGTGCCAGCAGCCTACCAGCGGGAGGATACAATGAGCAGTTCTTC,CASSLPAGGYNEQFF
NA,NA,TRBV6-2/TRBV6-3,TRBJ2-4,TGTGCCAGCAGTTACCACCCAAGAGCGGTTCTAGCCAAAAACATTCAGTACTTC,CASSYHPRAVLAKNIQYF
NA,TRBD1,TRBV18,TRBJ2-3,TGTGCCAGCTCACCAGGGACAGGGGGCAATACAGATACGCAGTATTTT,CASSPGTGGNTDTQYF
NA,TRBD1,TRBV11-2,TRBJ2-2,TGTGCCAGCAGACAGGGGTCCCGGGAGCTGTTTTTT,CASRQGSRELFF
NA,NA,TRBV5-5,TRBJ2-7,TGTGCCAGCAGCCCCCGTCCAGTATCCGAGCAGTACTTC,CASSPRPVSEQYF
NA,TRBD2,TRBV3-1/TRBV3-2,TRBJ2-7,TGTGCCAGCAGCCAAGTGAGGGGTAGCGGGAGTCGAGCCTACGAGCAGTACTTC,CASSQVRGSGSRAYEQYF
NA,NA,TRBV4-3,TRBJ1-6,TGCGCCAGCAGCCAAGACGGCCAGGGAGGTTCACCCCTCCACTTT,CASSQDGQGGSPLHF
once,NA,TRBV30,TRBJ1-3,TGTGCCTGGAGTGTTTTGGGGGCTGTGGACACCATATATTTT,CAWSVLGAVDTIYF
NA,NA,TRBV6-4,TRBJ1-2,TGTGCCAGCAGTGACTCGGCAGGAAGGAATGGCTACACCTTC,CASSDSAGRNGYTF
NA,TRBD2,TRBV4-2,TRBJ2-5,TGTGCCAGCAGCGTCGGGGGGGAAGAGACCCAGTACTTC,CASSVGGEETQYF
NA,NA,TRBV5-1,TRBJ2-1,TGCGCCAGCAGCTCAACCACGGGGTACAATGAGCAGTTCTTC,CASSSTTGYNEQFF
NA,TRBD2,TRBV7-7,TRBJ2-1,TGTGCCAGCAGACAAGGACTAGCGCCCTCGGATGAGCAGTTCTTC,CASRQGLAPSDEQFF
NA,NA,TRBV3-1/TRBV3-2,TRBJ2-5,TGTGCCAGCAGCCAAACGGGAGTGGCAGAGACCCAGTACTTC,CASSQTGVAETQYF
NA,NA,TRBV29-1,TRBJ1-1,TGCAGCGCCGTCGGGTTGGGGGGCACTGAAGCTTTCTTT,CSAVGLGGTEAFF
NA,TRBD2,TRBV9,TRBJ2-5,TGTGCCAGCAGCAAGATGGGACTAGCGGGAGTAGGGTCCCAAGAGACCCAGTACTTC,CASSKMGLAGVGSQETQYF
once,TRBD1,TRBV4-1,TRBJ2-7,TGCGCCAGCAGCCAAGAAACGGCCGGGACAGGATACTACGAGCAGTACTTC,CASSQETAGTGYYEQYF
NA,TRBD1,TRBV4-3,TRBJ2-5,TGCGCCAGCAGCCAAGAGCCGACAGGGGGCGCCAAGACCCAGTACTTC,CASSQEPTGGAKTQYF
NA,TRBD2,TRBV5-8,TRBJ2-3,TGTGCCAGTACGGGAGGGACAGATACGCAGTATTTT,CASTGGTDTQYF
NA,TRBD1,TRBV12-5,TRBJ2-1,TGTGCTAGCACAGCGCCAGGGGGCAATGAGCAGTTCTTC,CASTAPGGNEQFF
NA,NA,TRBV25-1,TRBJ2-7,TGTGCCAGCAGTGCGGACTTCTACGAGCAGTACTTC,CASSADFYEQYF
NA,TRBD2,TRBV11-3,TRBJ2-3,TGTGCCAGCAGCCCGACTAGCAGCACAGATACGCAGTATTTT,CASSPTSSTDTQYF
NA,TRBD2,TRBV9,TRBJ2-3,TGTGCCAGCAGCGCGACTAGCGGCACAGATACGCAGTATTTT,CASSATSGTDTQYF
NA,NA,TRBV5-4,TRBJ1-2,TGTGCCAGCAGCCAGGACAGAGACTATGGCTACACCTTC,CASSQDRDYGYTF
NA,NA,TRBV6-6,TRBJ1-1,TGTGCCAGCAGGGACTTAACTGAAGCTTTCTTT,CASRDLTEAFF
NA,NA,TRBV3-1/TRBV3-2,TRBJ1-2,TGTGCCAGCAGCCAAGTGGGAGGGAAGGATGGCTACACCTTC,CASSQVGGKDGYTF
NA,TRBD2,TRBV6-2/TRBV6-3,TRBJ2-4,TGTGCCAGCAGTGTAGCGGGGGGATTAGCCAAAAACATTCAGTACTTC,CASSVAGGLAKNIQYF
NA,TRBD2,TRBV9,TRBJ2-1,TGTGCCAGCAGCGTAGACCCCCTAGCGGGCGCCTACAATGAGCAGTTCTTC,CASSVDPLAGAYNEQFF
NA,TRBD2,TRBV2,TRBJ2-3,TGTGCCAGCAAGGCCTCTAGCGGGCGCACAGATACGCAGTATTTT,CASKASSGRTDTQYF
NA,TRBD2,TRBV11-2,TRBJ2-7,TGTGCCAGCAGCTTCTCACTAGCGGAGTACGAGCAGTACTTC,CASSFSLAEYEQYF